These 29 T cell receptor beta chains were sequenced from one sample in a study of T cells expressing NK-cell markers. From its re-call of the 5' RACE reads, TCRdb lists each CDR3 protein once, without DNA. The sample is made up of hundreds of thousands of distinct CDR3 sequences, and the top ten hold around 5.2% of it. Sequenced sample: blood T cells: a sorted CD56 or NKG2C T cell subset, CD4+ or CD8+ T cells, or bulk PBMC T cells (not recorded which). Receptor source: a man aged 18-75 years in good health.

The chain links TRBV3-1 to TRBJ1-1. Germline loops: CDR1 LGHDT, CDR2 YNNKEL (reference sequence). The CDR3 loop spans 14 amino acids. CDR3 region: CASTLSRGGTEAFF. Full variable domain (outside the CDR3, taken from reference TRBV3-1 and TRBJ1-1): DTAVSQTPKYLVTQMGNDKSIKCEQNLGHDTMYWYKQDSKKFLKIMFSYNNKELIINETVPNRFSPKSPDKAHLNLHINSLELGDSAVYFCASTLSRGGTEAFFGQGTRLTVV.

The rearrangement joins TRBV7-2 to TRBJ2-6; TCRdb outputs TRBD1, but without DNA this stays unchecked. CDR1 and CDR2 from the germline V gene are SGHTA and FQGNSA. The length of the CDR3 is 15 residues. The CDR3 spells CASSTGTALTNVLTF.

This CDR3 is CASSFGQGAYYGYTF. The genes are TRBV18 and TRBJ1-2; TCRdb names TRBD1, which stays unverified in the absence of DNA. Germline values: CDR1 KGHSH, CDR2 LQKENI. The CDR3 is 15 amino acids.

The chain carries TRBV6-5 and TRBJ1-1. Per the germline V gene, CDR1 is MNHEY and CDR2 is SVGAGI. This CDR3 contains 15 residues. CDR3 sequence reads: CASSYLYFGNTEAFF.

The chain is built from TRBV2 and TRBJ2-7; the TCRdb call, TRBD2, lacks DNA for checking. The CDR3 has 14 amino acids. CDR1 and CDR2 (germline): SNHLY, FYNNEI. The CDR3: CASTGSGGSYEQYF.

The chain carries TRBV19 and TRBJ1-6; TCRdb selects TRBD1, and the lack of DNA leaves this call unchecked. This CDR3 spans 14 amino acids. The germline CDR1 and CDR2 sequences are LNHDA and SQIVND (reference sequence). Here the CDR3 reads CASSIGTENSPLHF.

This chain links TRBV7-2 with TRBJ2-7; the D gene TCRdb calls, TRBD2, cannot be checked with no DNA. Germline CDR1 and CDR2: SGHTA and FQGNSA. This CDR3 region has 15 residues. CDR3: CASSFKAESSYEQYF.

This rearrangement joins TRBV7-6 to TRBJ2-2. The length of the CDR3 is 15 residues. CDR1 is SGHVS, CDR2 FNYEAQ, per germline. CDR3 in amino acids: CASSLVTQNTGELFF.

This chain joins TRBV20-1 and TRBJ2-3; the D call from TCRdb, TRBD2, cannot be confirmed without DNA. The CDR3 is made up of 15 amino acids. CDR1 is DFQATT and CDR2 is SNEGSKA in the germline V gene (reference sequence). The CDR3 sequence is CSASPAGGQKDTQYF.

This chain connects TRBV19 to TRBJ1-2; TCRdb picks TRBD1, but there is no DNA to check that call. Germline V lookup: CDR1 LNHDA, CDR2 SQIVND (reference sequence). The CDR3 covers 14 residues. The CDR3 here is CASGAYPGDDGYTF.

The V call is TRBV3-1, the J call TRBJ1-1; TCRdb lists TRBD1, though no DNA is available to test this call. There are 15 residues in the CDR3. Germline V gene lookup returns CDR1 LGHDT and CDR2 YNNKEL (reference sequence). CDR3 sequence: CASSQYGGYSTEAFF.

The chain carries TRBV20-1 and TRBJ2-5; checking the TCRdb D call of TRBD2 is not possible without DNA. The germline V gene has CDR1 DFQATT and CDR2 SNEGSKA (reference sequence). CDR3 length: 15 residues. This CDR3 reads CSARWGRGGGETQYF.

The chain uses TRBV20-1 and TRBJ2-3; checking the TCRdb D call of TRBD2 is not possible without DNA. Germline V gene sequence: CDR1 DFQATT, CDR2 SNEGSKA (reference sequence). The CDR3 is 12 amino acids. CDR3 region: CSAPAGTDTQYF.

The J gene is TRBJ2-3, the V gene TRBV4-2; TCRdb calls TRBD2, which cannot be checked without DNA. The V gene's germline CDR1 is LGHNA and CDR2 YNFKEQ. This CDR3 is built from 19 residues. The CDR3 loop reads CASSQDPPQVAGGRDTQYF.

The V call is TRBV6-8, the J call TRBJ1-1. The CDR3 is made up of 13 amino acids. Germline V gene data show CDR1 as MNHGY and CDR2 as SAAAGT. The CDR3 sequence: CASNEQENTEAFF.

The chain's CDR3 is CASSLSPGGNTEAFF. V usage is TRBV27 and J usage is TRBJ1-1; TCRdb's D call, TRBD1, is unchecked because there is no DNA. CDR1 MNHEY and CDR2 SMNVEV come from the germline V gene (reference sequence). This CDR3 spans 15 amino acids.

The chain employs TRBV5-1 and TRBJ1-1; TCRdb proposes TRBD1, but this gene call is untestable without DNA. This CDR3 region has 18 residues. Per the germline V gene, CDR1 is SGHRS and CDR2 is YFSETQ. CDR3 in amino acids: CASSSRNSGSPLNTEAFF.

The chain carries TRBV28 and TRBJ2-1. CDR1 is MDHEN, CDR2 SYDVKM, per germline. The CDR3 sequence is 12 residues long. The CDR3 reads CASSLQLNEQFF.

This rearrangement joins TRBV6-4 to TRBJ2-1; TCRdb's assignment of TRBD2 cannot be checked, as there is no DNA. Germline CDR1 MRHNA, CDR2 SNTAGT. CDR3 length: 17 amino acids. Here the CDR3 reads CASSDSRLAGVGNEQFF.

The V call is TRBV12-3 or TRBV12-4, the J call TRBJ2-7; without DNA, the TCRdb call of TRBD1 cannot be checked. CDR3 size: 16 residues. Here the CDR3 reads CASSSGGGGLPYEQYF.

This chain links TRBV6-1 with TRBJ1-3. Germline CDR1 and CDR2: MNHNS and SASEGT. This CDR3 spans 16 amino acids. CDR3 amino acids: CASSRGLISSGNTIYF.

The genes are TRBV7-2 and TRBJ1-6; the D gene TCRdb calls, TRBD1, cannot be checked with no DNA. The V gene's germline CDR1 is SGHTA and CDR2 FQGNSA. The CDR3 covers 13 residues. CDR3 sequence: CASRAPPNSPLHF.

The gene calls are TRBV11-2 and TRBJ2-7; TCRdb selects TRBD1, and the lack of DNA leaves this call unchecked. CDR3 length equals 18 residues. From germline, CDR1 is SGHAT and CDR2 FQNNGV. CDR3 amino acids: CASSLVVGTDTFSYEQYF.

The rearrangement joins TRBV20-1 to TRBJ2-2; the D call from TCRdb, TRBD1, cannot be confirmed without DNA. The CDR3 is 17 residues long. The V gene's germline CDR1 is DFQATT and CDR2 SNEGSKA (reference sequence). The CDR3 loop reads CSARDPRSPGQTGELFF.

The rearrangement uses TRBV20-1 and TRBJ1-5; TCRdb names TRBD1, which stays unverified in the absence of DNA. Germline CDR1 and CDR2: DFQATT and SNEGSKA (reference sequence). The CDR3 consists of 16 residues. The CDR3 region is CSALQGSPIANQPQHF.

J is TRBJ1-5 and V is TRBV5-1; checking the TCRdb D call of TRBD1 is not possible without DNA. Germline values: CDR1 SGHRS, CDR2 YFSETQ. The CDR3 runs to 16 residues. The CDR3 loop reads CASSGQGAEGNQPQHF.

V and J are TRBV10-2 and TRBJ2-4; the TCRdb D gene call, TRBD2, has no DNA to confirm it. The CDR3 loop spans 16 amino acids. Germline CDR1 reads WSHSY; CDR2 reads SAAADI. The CDR3 sequence is CASSDVAGGAKNIQYF.

The CDR3 sequence is CASSHSDRGGNQPQHF. The chain combines TRBV4-2 with TRBJ1-5; TCRdb's D call, TRBD1, is unchecked because there is no DNA. CDR3 size: 16 residues. Germline values: CDR1 LGHNA, CDR2 YNFKEQ.

The rearrangement joins TRBV20-1 to TRBJ1-6; TCRdb's assignment of TRBD1 cannot be checked, as there is no DNA. The CDR3 consists of 14 residues. Germline V gene sequence: CDR1 DFQATT, CDR2 SNEGSKA (reference sequence). The CDR3 spells CSASGQTYNSPLHF.